These 15 T cell receptor beta chains were all obtained from the same sample, sequenced in a study of blood T cell repertoires in COVID-19. Using immunoSEQ multiplex PCR, the repertoire was profiled, and TCRdb retains in-frame clones only, with some absent. The sample lists around 160,000 clones, 70% to 90% occurring once. Sequencing was performed on peripheral blood. All receptors come from a woman in her sixties or seventies with COVID-19, enrolled during active disease.

This clone has just one count. The chain is built from TRBV5-5 and TRBJ2-7, with D possibly matching TRBD1 (6 bases). Trimming shortened V by 5 bases and J by 3 bases, and 15 bases separated the two germline ends. The germline V gene has CDR1 SGHKS and CDR2 YYEKEE (reference sequence). CDR3 length: 14 residues. The CDR3 region is CASSTGSTFYEQYF. CDR3 bases: TGTGCCAGCAGTACAGGGTCCACCTTCTACGAGCAGTACTTC. Complete variable domain (other parts from reference TRBV5-5 and TRBJ2-7): DAGVTQSPTHLIKTRGQQVTLRCSPISGHKSVSWYQQVLGQGPQFIFQYYEKEERGRGNFPDRFSARQFPNYSSELNVNALLLGDSALYLCASSTGSTFYEQYFGPGTRLTVT.

The CDR3, as DNA: TGTGCCAGCAGCATTTGGACAGGGCGGTCACCCCTCCACTTT. Protein sequence: CASSIWTGRSPLHF. The V and J genes are TRBV5-6 and TRBJ1-6; 8 bases line up with TRBD1. V shed 4 bases, J shed 10 bases, and the junction held 7 bases outside the gene matches. The CDR3 totals 14 residues. Germline assignment: CDR1 SGHDT and CDR2 YYEEEE.

The V and J genes are TRBV6-2 or TRBV6-3 and TRBJ2-7; D is perhaps TRBD2 (7 bases). The CDR3 has 16 residues. Germline CDR1 reads MNHEY; CDR2 reads SVGEGT. Trimming took off 0 bases at V and 3 bases at J, with 15 bases between the two ends. CDR3 protein: CASSYSRGGKGYEQYF. CDR3 nucleotide sequence: TGTGCCAGCAGTTACTCGAGGGGGGGAAAGGGCTACGAGCAGTACTTC.

This sequence joins TRBV11-1 and TRBJ2-7; 7 bases fit TRBD2. CDR3 length: 15 amino acids. CDR1 and CDR2 (germline): SGHAT, FQDESV (reference sequence). Trimming at V came to 1 base and at J to 4 bases, leaving 7 bases not matched to a gene. The CDR3 loop is CASSLERGKGYEQYF. CDR3 bases: TGTGCCAGCAGCTTAGAGCGGGGAAAGGGGTACGAGCAGTACTTC.

CDR3 DNA sequence: TGTGCCTCCGGACAGTCGAGGTCGCTGGAAAACACTGAAGCTTTCTTT. The encoded protein is CASGQSRSLENTEAFF. The chain links TRBV4-2 to TRBJ1-1; TRBD1 is a possible D gene (6 bases). V lost 11 bases to trimming and J lost 2 bases, with 24 bases between them. The CDR3 contains 16 residues. Germline CDR1 is LGHNA and CDR2 is YNFKEQ.

The V gene is TRBV3-1 (or the pseudogene TRBV3-2), the J gene TRBJ2-5, with a tentative D call TRBD2 (6 bases). Trimming removed 4 bases from V and 5 bases from J, with 17 bases in between. CDR1 and CDR2 (germline): LGHDT, YNNKEL (reference sequence). CDR3 length equals 15 residues. The chain's CDR3 is CASSRPVSGVETQYF. CDR3 DNA: TGTGCCAGCAGCCGCCCGGTCTCGGGGGTGGAGACCCAGTACTTC.

The chain joins TRBV29-1 to TRBJ1-2, with TRBD1 identical over 7 bases. Germline CDR1 reads SQVTM; CDR2 reads ANQGSEA. There are 14 residues in the CDR3. V lost 1 base and J lost 0; bases outside the gene matches: 2. CDR3 in amino acids: CSVEGDRANYGYTF. The CDR3 region has the DNA TGCAGCGTTGAAGGGGACAGAGCTAACTATGGCTACACCTTC.

The genes are TRBV10-3 and TRBJ1-5, with a possible D match to TRBD1 (6 bases). This CDR3 has 14 amino acids. Looked up from germline, CDR1 is ENHRY and CDR2 is SYGVKD. V was clipped by 6 bases and J by 3 bases, with 12 bases between them. The CDR3 loop is CAIRETGYNQPQHF. CDR3 in DNA: TGTGCCATCAGGGAGACAGGTTACAATCAGCCCCAGCATTTT.

V usage is TRBV3-1 (or the pseudogene TRBV3-2) and J usage is TRBJ1-3, with 7 bases matching TRBD1. Germline V gene sequence: CDR1 LGHDT, CDR2 YNNKEL (reference sequence). The CDR3 covers 15 residues. V trimming: 5 bases; J trimming: 4 bases; junction bases outside the gene matches: 8. The CDR3: CASSFDRDAGNTIYF. The CDR3, as DNA: TGTGCCAGCAGCTTCGACAGGGATGCCGGAAACACCATATATTTT.

This chain joins TRBV4-1 and TRBJ2-4; 16 positions match TRBD2. The CDR3 loop spans 18 amino acids. With 4 bases clipped from V and 3 bases from J, the junction kept 6 bases outside the gene matches. The V gene's germline CDR1 is MGHRA and CDR2 YSYEKL. The CDR3 here is CASSPGLAGGVHKNIQYF. In nucleotides, the CDR3 is TGCGCCAGCAGCCCGGGACTAGCGGGGGGGGTACACAAAAACATTCAGTACTTC.

V gene TRBV5-6 combines with J gene TRBJ1-6; D gene unclear. V was shortened by 0 bases and J by 8 bases, with 12 bases between the two germline ends. The V gene's germline CDR1 is SGHDT and CDR2 YYEEEE. The CDR3 extends over 15 amino acids. CDR3 DNA sequence: TGTGCCAGCAGCTTGGCTGCGGGCGTGGATTCACCCCTCCACTTT. Amino acid sequence: CASSLAAGVDSPLHF.

The chain carries TRBV18 and TRBJ1-3; 8 bases line up with TRBD1. The CDR3 loop spans 16 amino acids. Germline CDR1 KGHSH, CDR2 LQKENI. The trim removed 3 bases at V and 0 bases at J, leaving 4 bases unmatched. The CDR3 sequence: CASSPGQGSSGNTIYF. DNA of the CDR3: TGTGCCAGCTCACCTGGACAGGGAAGCTCTGGAAACACCATATATTTT. The full variable domain, its missing parts supplied by reference TRBV18 and TRBJ1-3, is NAGVMQNPRHLVRRRGQEARLRCSPMKGHSHVYWYRQLPEEGLKFMVYLQKENIIDESGMPKERFSAEFPKEGPSILRIQQVVRGDSAAYFCASSPGQGSSGNTIYFGEGSWLTVV.

The V call is TRBV7-8, the J call TRBJ1-4; D is unresolved. With 5 bases removed from V and 4 bases from J, the gap between germline ends came to 14 bases. There are 15 residues in the CDR3. CDR1 SGHVS and CDR2 FQNEAQ come from the germline V gene. CDR3: CASSPSGRINEKLFF. CDR3 nucleotides: TGTGCCAGCAGCCCTAGCGGCCGGATTAATGAAAAACTGTTTTTT.

The chain recombines TRBV7-2 with TRBJ2-1; possibly TRBD2 for D (6 bases). Per germline, CDR1 SGHTA and CDR2 FQGNSA. V lost 4 bases and J lost 14, with 21 bases in between. This CDR3 is built from 14 residues. Written as DNA, the CDR3 is TGTGCCAGCAGCTCCCCGGACTACCAATCGAACGAGTTCTTC. Translated: CASSSPDYQSNEFF.

The chain combines TRBV7-9 with TRBJ1-2; D is perhaps TRBD1 (5 bases). CDR1 is SEHNR and CDR2 is FQNEAQ in the germline V gene (reference sequence). The V end was cut by 3 bases, the J end by 5 bases, with 13 bases between. CDR3 size: 14 residues. DNA for the CDR3: TGTGCCAGCAGCTTGGGGCGCGGGGTGTATGGCTACACCTTC. Its protein product is CASSLGRGVYGYTF. The entire variable domain, with the rest obtained from reference TRBV7-9 and TRBJ1-2, is as follows: DTGVSQNPRHKITKRGQNVTFRCDPISEHNRLYWYRQTLGQGPEFLTYFQNEAQLEKSRLLSDRFSAERPKGSFSTLEIQRTEQGDSAMYLCASSLGRGVYGYTFGSGTRLTVV.